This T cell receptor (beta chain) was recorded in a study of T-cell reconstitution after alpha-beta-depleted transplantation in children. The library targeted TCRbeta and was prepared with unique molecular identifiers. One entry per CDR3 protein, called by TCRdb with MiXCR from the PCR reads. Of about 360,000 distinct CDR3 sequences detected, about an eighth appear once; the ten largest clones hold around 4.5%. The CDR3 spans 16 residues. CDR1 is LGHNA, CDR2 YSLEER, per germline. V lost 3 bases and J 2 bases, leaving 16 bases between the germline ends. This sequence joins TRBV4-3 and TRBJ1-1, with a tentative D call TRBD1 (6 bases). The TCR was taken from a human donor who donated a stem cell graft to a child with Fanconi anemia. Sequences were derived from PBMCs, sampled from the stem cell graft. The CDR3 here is CASSHPTGTSNTEAFF. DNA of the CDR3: TGCGCCAGCAGCCACCCTACCGGGACATCCAACACTGAAGCTTTCTTT.